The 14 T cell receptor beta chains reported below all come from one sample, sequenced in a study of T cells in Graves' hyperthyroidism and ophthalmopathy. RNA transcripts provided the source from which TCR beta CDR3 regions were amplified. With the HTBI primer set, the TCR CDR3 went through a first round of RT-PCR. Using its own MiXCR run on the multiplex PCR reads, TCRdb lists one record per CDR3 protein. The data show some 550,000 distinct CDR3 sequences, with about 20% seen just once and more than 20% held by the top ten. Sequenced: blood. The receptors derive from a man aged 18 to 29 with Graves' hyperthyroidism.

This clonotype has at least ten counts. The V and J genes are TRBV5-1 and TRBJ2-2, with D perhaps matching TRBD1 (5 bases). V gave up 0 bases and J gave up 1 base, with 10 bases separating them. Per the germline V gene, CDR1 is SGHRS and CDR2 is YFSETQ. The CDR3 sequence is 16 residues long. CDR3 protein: CASSLGQLLNTGELFF. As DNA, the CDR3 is TGCGCCAGCAGCTTGGGACAGCTTTTGAACACCGGGGAGCTGTTTTTT. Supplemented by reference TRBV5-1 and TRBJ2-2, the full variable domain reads KAGVTQTPRYLIKTRGQQVTLSCSPISGHRSVSWYQQTPGQGLQFLFEYFSETQRNKGNFPGRFSGRQFSNSRSEMNVSTLELGDSALYLCASSLGQLLNTGELFFGEGSRLTVL.

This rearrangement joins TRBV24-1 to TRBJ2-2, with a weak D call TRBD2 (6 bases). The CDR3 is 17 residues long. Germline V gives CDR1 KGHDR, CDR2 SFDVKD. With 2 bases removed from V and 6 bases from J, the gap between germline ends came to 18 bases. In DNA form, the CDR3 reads TGTGCCACCAGTGATTCTAAGCGGAGGGGTAGTCCCGGGGAGCTGTTTTTT. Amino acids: CATSDSKRRGSPGELFF.

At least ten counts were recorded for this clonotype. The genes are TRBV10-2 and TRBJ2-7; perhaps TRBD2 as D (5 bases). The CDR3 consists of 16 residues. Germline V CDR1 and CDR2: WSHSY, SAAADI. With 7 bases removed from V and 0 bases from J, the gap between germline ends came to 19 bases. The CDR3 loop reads CASTGGPGQYSYEQYF. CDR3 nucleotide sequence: TGCGCCAGCACCGGAGGCCCGGGTCAGTACTCCTACGAGCAGTACTTC.

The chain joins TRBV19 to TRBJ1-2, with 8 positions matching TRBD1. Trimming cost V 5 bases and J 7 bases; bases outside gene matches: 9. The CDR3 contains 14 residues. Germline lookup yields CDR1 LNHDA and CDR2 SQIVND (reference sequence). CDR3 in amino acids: CASSDRTGQAGYTF. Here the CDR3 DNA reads TGTGCCAGTAGTGACCGGACAGGGCAGGCTGGCTACACCTTC.

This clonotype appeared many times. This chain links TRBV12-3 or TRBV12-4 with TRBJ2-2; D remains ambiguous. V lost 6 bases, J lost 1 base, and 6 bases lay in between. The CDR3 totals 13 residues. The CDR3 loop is CASRVVNTGELFF. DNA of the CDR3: TGTGCCAGCAGGGTAGTGAACACCGGGGAGCTGTTTTTT.

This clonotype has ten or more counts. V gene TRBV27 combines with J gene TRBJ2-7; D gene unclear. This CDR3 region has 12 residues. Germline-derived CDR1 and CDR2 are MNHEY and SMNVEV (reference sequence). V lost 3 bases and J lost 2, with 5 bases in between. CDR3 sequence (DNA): TGTGCCAGCAGTTTGACGCCCTACGAGCAGTACTTC. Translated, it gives CASSLTPYEQYF.

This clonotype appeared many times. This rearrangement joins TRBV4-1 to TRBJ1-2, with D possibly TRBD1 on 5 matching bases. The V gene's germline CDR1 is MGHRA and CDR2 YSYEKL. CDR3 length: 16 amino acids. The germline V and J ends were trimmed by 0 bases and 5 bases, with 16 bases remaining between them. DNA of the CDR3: TGCGCCAGCAGCCAAGAGTGGCCCAGGGACTTTTATGGCTACACCTTC. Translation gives CASSQEWPRDFYGYTF.

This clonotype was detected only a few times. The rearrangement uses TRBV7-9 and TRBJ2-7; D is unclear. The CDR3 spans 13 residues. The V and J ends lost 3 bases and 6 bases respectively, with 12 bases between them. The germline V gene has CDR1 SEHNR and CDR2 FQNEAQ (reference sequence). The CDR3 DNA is TGTGCCAGCAGCTTGCCCCATTCGTCCGAGCAGTACTTC. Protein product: CASSLPHSSEQYF.

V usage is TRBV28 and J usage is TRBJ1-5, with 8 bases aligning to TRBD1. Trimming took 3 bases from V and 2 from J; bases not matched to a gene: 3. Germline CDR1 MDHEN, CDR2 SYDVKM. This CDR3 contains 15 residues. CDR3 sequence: CASSLWGQGNQPQHF. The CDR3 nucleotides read TGTGCCAGCAGTTTGTGGGGACAGGGCAATCAGCCCCAGCATTTT.

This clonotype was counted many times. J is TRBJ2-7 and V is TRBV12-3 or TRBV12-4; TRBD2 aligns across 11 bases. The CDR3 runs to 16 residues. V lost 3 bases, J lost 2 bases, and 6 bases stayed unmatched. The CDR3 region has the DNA TGTGCCAGCAGTTTGGGACTAGCGGAAATCGCCTACGAGCAGTACTTC. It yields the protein CASSLGLAEIAYEQYF.

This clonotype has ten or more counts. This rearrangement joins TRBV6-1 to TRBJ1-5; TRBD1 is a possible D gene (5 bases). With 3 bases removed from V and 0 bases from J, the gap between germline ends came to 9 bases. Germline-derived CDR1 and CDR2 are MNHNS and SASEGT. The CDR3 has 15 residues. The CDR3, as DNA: TGTGCCAGCAGTGAGGGGCCATATAGCAATCAGCCCCAGCATTTT. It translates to CASSEGPYSNQPQHF.

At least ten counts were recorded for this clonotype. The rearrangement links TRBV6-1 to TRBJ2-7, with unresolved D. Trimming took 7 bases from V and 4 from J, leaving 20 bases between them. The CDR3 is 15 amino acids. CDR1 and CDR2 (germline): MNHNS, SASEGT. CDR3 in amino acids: CASTPLGFVGYEQYF. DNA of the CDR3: TGTGCCAGCACCCCTCTCGGGTTCGTGGGGTACGAGCAGTACTTC.

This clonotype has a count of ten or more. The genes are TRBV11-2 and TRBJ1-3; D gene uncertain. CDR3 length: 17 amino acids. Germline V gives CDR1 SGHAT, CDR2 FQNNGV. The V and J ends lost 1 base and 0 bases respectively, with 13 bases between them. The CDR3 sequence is CASSLGFLRDSGNTIYF. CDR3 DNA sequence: TGTGCCAGCAGCTTAGGGTTCCTAAGGGACTCTGGAAACACCATATATTTT. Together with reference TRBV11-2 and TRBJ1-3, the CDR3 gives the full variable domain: EAGVAQSPRYKIIEKRQSVAFWCNPISGHATLYWYQQILGQGPKLLIQFQNNGVVDDSQLPKDRFSAERLKGVDSTLKIQPAKLEDSAVYLCASSLGFLRDSGNTIYFGEGSWLTVV.

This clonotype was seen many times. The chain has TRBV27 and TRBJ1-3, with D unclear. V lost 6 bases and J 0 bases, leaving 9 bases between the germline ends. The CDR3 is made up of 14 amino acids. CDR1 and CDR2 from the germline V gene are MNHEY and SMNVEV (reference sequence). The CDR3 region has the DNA TGTGCCAGCAGCGGCGGGTACTCTGGAAACACCATATATTTT. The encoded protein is CASSGGYSGNTIYF.